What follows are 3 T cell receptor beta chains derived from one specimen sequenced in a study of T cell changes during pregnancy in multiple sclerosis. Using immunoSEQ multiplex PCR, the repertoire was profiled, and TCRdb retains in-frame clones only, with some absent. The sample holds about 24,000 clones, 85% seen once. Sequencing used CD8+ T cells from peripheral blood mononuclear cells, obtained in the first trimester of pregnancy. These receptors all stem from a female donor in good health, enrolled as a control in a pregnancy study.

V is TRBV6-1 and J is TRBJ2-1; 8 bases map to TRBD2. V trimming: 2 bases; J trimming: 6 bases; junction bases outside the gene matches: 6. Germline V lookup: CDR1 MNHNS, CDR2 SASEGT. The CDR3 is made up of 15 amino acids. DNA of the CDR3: TGTGCCAGCAGTGAATGGCTAGCGGGTAGCAATGAGCAGTTCTTC. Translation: CASSEWLAGSNEQFF.

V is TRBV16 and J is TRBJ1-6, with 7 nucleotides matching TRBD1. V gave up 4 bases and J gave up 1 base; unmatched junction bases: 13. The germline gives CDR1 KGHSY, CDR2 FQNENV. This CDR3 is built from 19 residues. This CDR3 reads CASSPSHRQGRSYNSPLHF. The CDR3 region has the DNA TGTGCCAGCAGCCCTTCCCATCGACAGGGAAGGTCCTATAATTCACCCCTCCACTTT.

CDR3 sequence (DNA): TGTGCCAGCATAGCGGGACTCGACGAGCAGTACTTC. It codes for CASIAGLDEQYF. The V call is TRBV25-1, the J call TRBJ2-7; 8 positions match TRBD2. The J segment lost 5 bases and the V segment lost 7 bases, leaving 4 bases of the junction unmatched. Germline values: CDR1 MGHDK, CDR2 SYGVNS. The length of the CDR3 is 12 residues.